The 28 T cell receptor beta chains listed next were all sequenced from one sample in a study of T cells in Graves' hyperthyroidism and ophthalmopathy. TCR beta CDR3 region amplification was performed from RNA transcripts. Primed by the HTBI set, a first-round RT-PCR was run on the TCR CDR3. TCRdb reprocessed the multiplex PCR reads with MiXCR, giving one entry per CDR3 protein. Seen here are about 350,000 distinct CDR3 sequences, roughly 14% observed once, and the top ten hold about 22%. Sequencing was performed on blood. Receptors were obtained from a woman aged 25 to 45 with Graves' hyperthyroidism.

V gene TRBV25-1 combines with J gene TRBJ1-1, with D perhaps matching TRBD1 (5 bases). CDR3 size: 13 residues. CDR1 and CDR2 from the germline V gene are MGHDK and SYGVNS. V was clipped by 0 bases and J by 10 bases, with 12 bases between them. The CDR3 spells CASSEYGATGAFF. The CDR3 nucleotides are TGTGCCAGCAGTGAATATGGGGCGACGGGAGCTTTCTTT.

This chain links TRBV4-2 with TRBJ2-3; D is undetermined. This CDR3 spans 16 amino acids. CDR1 is LGHNA, CDR2 YNFKEQ, per germline. V was cut by 1 base and J by 1 base, with 12 bases left in between. CDR3 bases: TGTGCCAGCAGCCAAGGGGCCACAGATGGCACAGATACGCAGTATTTT. It translates to CASSQGATDGTDTQYF.

Worth noting for this clonotype: This may come from a read error, since a much larger clone is one base off. This chain joins TRBV5-5 and TRBJ2-7; D is undetermined. CDR1 and CDR2 (germline): SGHKS, YYEKEE (reference sequence). This CDR3 comprises 14 residues. V was cut by 2 bases and J by 5 bases, with 14 bases left in between. CDR3 coding DNA: TGTGCCAGCAGCTTTATGGTATTTGCCCACGAGCAGTACTTC. Amino acid sequence: CASSFMVFAHEQYF.

There are many counts of this clonotype. The rearrangement uses TRBV30 and TRBJ2-1, with D possibly called TRBD1 or TRBD2 (5 bases each). Germline V gene sequence: CDR1 GTSNPN, CDR2 SVGIG (reference sequence). V lost 5 bases and J lost 12, with 17 bases in between. This CDR3 is built from 12 residues. CDR3 protein: CAWDQGRLVQFF. The CDR3, as DNA: TGTGCCTGGGACCAGGGACGGCTGGTGCAGTTCTTC. Full variable domain (remainder filled in from reference TRBV30 and TRBJ2-1): SQTIHQWPATLVQPVGSPLSLECTVEGTSNPNLYWYRQAAGRGLQLLFYSVGIGQISSEVPQNLSASRPQDRQFILSSKKLLLSDSGFYLCAWDQGRLVQFFGPGTRLTVL.

This clonotype was counted a few times. The V call is TRBV20-1, the J call TRBJ2-1, with 8 bases aligning to TRBD2. The CDR3 extends over 15 amino acids. CDR1 is DFQATT, CDR2 SNEGSKA, per germline (reference sequence). The J segment lost 0 bases and the V segment lost 3 bases, leaving 4 bases of the junction unmatched. The CDR3 DNA is TGCAGTGCTAGGGGACTAGGCCGCTCCTACAATGAGCAGTTCTTC. Translating gives CSARGLGRSYNEQFF.

The table lists this clonotype with many counts. This sequence joins TRBV7-2 and TRBJ2-1; TRBD1 aligns across 9 bases. Germline V gene lookup returns CDR1 SGHTA and CDR2 FQGNSA. Losses at the gene ends were 0 bases for V and 5 bases for J; bases not matched to a gene: 2. The CDR3 is 15 residues long. This chain's CDR3 is CASSLAGQGHNEQFF. CDR3 nucleotides: TGTGCCAGCAGCTTAGCGGGACAGGGACACAATGAGCAGTTCTTC.

This clonotype was picked up a small number of times. V gene TRBV6-5 combines with J gene TRBJ1-1; D gene uncertain. The CDR3 is 13 amino acids. Trimming pared 2 bases from V and 10 bases from J, leaving 14 bases between. The V gene's germline CDR1 is MNHEY and CDR2 SVGAGI. CDR3 sequence: CASSYPGAATAFF. The CDR3 bases are TGTGCCAGCAGTTACCCGGGCGCCGCTACAGCTTTCTTT.

In its sample, this clonotype was seen many times. The genes are TRBV3-1 and TRBJ2-1; a possible D gene is TRBD2 (6 bases). CDR3 length: 16 residues. Germline V CDR1 and CDR2: LGHDT, YNNKEL (reference sequence). Trimming removed 3 bases from V and 10 bases from J, with 22 bases in between. CDR3 loop: CASSQIRGSGLMEQFF. CDR3 bases: TGTGCCAGCAGCCAGATTCGGGGTAGCGGCCTTATGGAGCAGTTCTTC.

In regard to this clonotype: Here the CDR3 omits its conserved ending phenylalanine or tryptophan, so a read error is the likely source. The V and J genes are TRBV6-2 or TRBV6-3 and TRBJ2-7; no reliable D call. The CDR3 sequence is 13 residues long. V was pared by 2 bases and J by 1 base, with 6 bases between. CDR1 and CDR2 from the germline V gene are MNHEY and SVGEGT. CDR3 in amino acids: CASSYTGSYEQYS. The CDR3 region has the DNA TGTGCCAGCAGTTACACTGGATCCTACGAGCAGTACTCC.

This clonotype occurred a few times. This sequence joins TRBV30 and TRBJ1-2, with unresolved D. CDR3 length equals 13 residues. Germline assignment: CDR1 GTSNPN and CDR2 SVGIG (reference sequence). Trimming stripped 2 bases from V and 6 bases from J, with 13 bases between. CDR3 amino acids: CAWSSTAADGYTF. The CDR3 DNA reads TGTGCCTGGAGTAGCACCGCCGCTGATGGCTACACCTTC.

Many counts were recorded for this clonotype. V gene TRBV28 combines with J gene TRBJ2-3, with 7 bases aligning to TRBD2. The CDR3 spans 13 residues. Losses at the gene ends were 6 bases for V and 9 bases for J; bases not matched to a gene: 9. Per the germline V gene, CDR1 is MDHEN and CDR2 is SYDVKM. CDR3 in amino acids: CASRGGRLETQYF. The CDR3 DNA sequence: TGTGCCAGCAGGGGCGGGAGATTGGAGACGCAGTATTTT.

The table lists this clonotype with a count of one. One junction end disagrees with the germline gene, perhaps due to a read error. The V and J genes are TRBV4-1 and TRBJ2-2; 9 nucleotides agree with TRBD1. CDR1 and CDR2 from the germline V gene are MGHRA and YSYEKL. The CDR3 is 17 residues long. The DNA of the CDR3 is TGCGCCGGCAGCCAACGGGACAGGGTATTAAGAGCCGGGGAGCTGTTTTTT. It codes for CAGSQRDRVLRAGELFF.

The table lists this clonotype with a few counts. This sequence joins TRBV12-3 or TRBV12-4 and TRBJ1-5, with D unclear. The CDR3 has 14 amino acids. The ends were cut back, 4 bases at V and 0 bases at J, with 7 bases in the middle. The CDR3 DNA reads as TGTGCCAGCAGTTCCCGACGTAGCAATCAGCCCCAGCATTTT. Its translation: CASSSRRSNQPQHF.

This clonotype was observed many times. The J gene is TRBJ2-1, the V gene TRBV6-2 or TRBV6-3; 7 bases agree with TRBD1. J lost 8 bases, V lost 6 bases, and 13 bases had no gene match. CDR1 and CDR2 (germline): MNHEY, SVGEGT. The CDR3 spans 15 residues. For the CDR3, the DNA is TGTGCCAGCAGCACCCGACAGGGTGGTACGGATGAGCAGTTCTTC. It codes for CASSTRQGGTDEQFF.

This chain joins TRBV4-2 and TRBJ2-2; 9 bases line up with TRBD2. The CDR3 covers 16 residues. Per germline, CDR1 LGHNA and CDR2 YNFKEQ. V shed 4 bases and J 1 base; nucleotides not matched to a gene: 4. The CDR3 bases are TGTGCCAGCAGCCCCCCTAGCGGGGAGAACACCGGGGAGCTGTTTTTT. Its protein product is CASSPPSGENTGELFF.

The chain has TRBV24-1 and TRBJ2-1; the D call may be TRBD1 or TRBD2 (6 bases each). CDR1 and CDR2 from the germline V gene are KGHDR and SFDVKD. This CDR3 has 15 amino acids. Trimming took off 9 bases at V and 4 bases at J, with 18 bases between the two ends. CDR3 loop: CATSGDGGMYNEQFF. The CDR3 DNA follows: TGTGCCACCTCAGGGGATGGCGGGATGTACAATGAGCAGTTCTTC.

This clonotype was seen at least ten times. The chain employs TRBV11-2 and TRBJ2-5; TRBD2 matches at 11 bases. The CDR3 consists of 17 residues. In germline, CDR1 is SGHAT, CDR2 FQNNGV. With 1 base clipped from V and 5 bases from J, the junction kept 9 bases outside the gene matches. For the CDR3, the DNA is TGTGCCAGCAGCTTAGTAGGGCTAGCGGGAGGCGGCGAGACCCAGTACTTC. Translation: CASSLVGLAGGGETQYF.

The table lists this clonotype with a few counts. This chain links TRBV19 with TRBJ1-5; the D is unclear. The V end was cut by 3 bases, the J end by 4 bases, with 13 bases between. There are 15 residues in the CDR3. The germline CDR1 and CDR2 sequences are LNHDA and SQIVND (reference sequence). DNA for the CDR3: TGTGCCAGTAGTATTGGGGTGCGCGGAAATCAGCCCCAGCATTTT. Its protein product is CASSIGVRGNQPQHF.

This clonotype was seen many times. The chain uses TRBV12-3 or TRBV12-4 and TRBJ2-3, with D unclear. The length of the CDR3 is 13 residues. Trimming cost V 8 bases and J 4 bases, with 13 bases left between them. CDR3 amino acids: CASQLKLSDTQYF. DNA of the CDR3: TGTGCCAGCCAGCTGAAACTCTCAGATACGCAGTATTTT.

This clonotype has ten or more counts. The chain recombines TRBV5-1 with TRBJ2-1; 7 bases line up with TRBD2. The CDR3 has 18 amino acids. Germline V gene lookup returns CDR1 SGHRS and CDR2 YFSETQ. V dropped 1 base and J dropped 7; count of bases not matched to a gene: 17. The DNA for the CDR3 is TGCGCCAGCAGCTTGACGTACCTAGAGGGCGGGGGAGGGAATGAGCAGTTCTTC. This translates into CASSLTYLEGGGGNEQFF.

This clonotype was observed once. The rearrangement uses TRBV11-2 and TRBJ2-2, with 7 bases that match TRBD1. The trim removed 0 bases at V and 6 bases at J, leaving 4 bases unmatched. CDR1 is SGHAT and CDR2 is FQNNGV in the germline V gene. The CDR3 spans 15 residues. This chain's CDR3 is CASSLDSGTAGELFF. In nucleotides, the CDR3 is TGTGCCAGCAGCTTAGATTCCGGGACAGCCGGGGAGCTGTTTTTT.

This clonotype came up many times. CDR3 sequence: CASGGGAPNEQYF. CDR3 nucleotide sequence: TGTGCCAGCGGCGGGGGGGCGCCGAACGAGCAGTACTTC. V and J are TRBV28 and TRBJ2-7; 9 bases line up with TRBD2. CDR1 MDHEN and CDR2 SYDVKM come from the germline V gene. The CDR3 spans 13 residues. The trim removed 8 bases at V and 5 bases at J, leaving 7 bases unmatched.

This clonotype has ten or more counts. The rearrangement joins TRBV27 to TRBJ1-6; tentatively, D is TRBD1 (5 bases). CDR1 MNHEY and CDR2 SMNVEV come from the germline V gene (reference sequence). Trimming shortened V by 5 bases and J by 5 bases, and 16 bases separated the two germline ends. The CDR3 is made up of 16 amino acids. CDR3 sequence: CASSPWGKAHNSPLHF. The CDR3, as DNA: TGTGCCAGCAGTCCATGGGGGAAGGCTCATAATTCACCCCTCCACTTT.

On this clonotype: Being one base from a much bigger clone, this may be a read error. This rearrangement joins TRBV12-3 or TRBV12-4 to TRBJ2-3; 11 bases line up with TRBD2. CDR3 length equals 17 residues. CDR3 DNA: TGTCCCAGCAGTTTGTCGCTAGCGGGAGGCCGCACAGATACGCAGTATTTT. Protein: CPSSLSLAGGRTDTQYF.

This chain joins TRBV29-1 and TRBJ1-1; TRBD1 agrees at 7 bases. This CDR3 region has 13 residues. V was clipped by 6 bases and J by 3 bases; unmatched bases: 7. Germline V CDR1 and CDR2: SQVTM, ANQGSEA. CDR3 nucleotides: TGCAGCGTAAGGACAGGCGGAGACACTGAAGCTTTCTTT. Its translation is CSVRTGGDTEAFF. Full variable domain (missing parts from reference TRBV29-1 and TRBJ1-1): SAVISQKPSRDICQRGTSLTIQCQVDSQVTMMFWYRQQPGQSLTLIATANQGSEATYESGFVIDKFPISRPNLTFSTLTVSNMSPEDSSIYLCSVRTGGDTEAFFGQGTRLTVV.

This clonotype was picked up many times. The J gene is TRBJ2-2, the V gene TRBV19; D is unresolved. The V end lost 4 bases, the J end lost 0 bases, and 12 bases lay between the germline ends. Germline V gene sequence: CDR1 LNHDA, CDR2 SQIVND (reference sequence). The CDR3 length is 16 residues. CDR3 coding DNA: TGTGCCAGTAGTACCACGATGGGCGCGAACACCGGGGAGCTGTTTTTT. This gives the protein CASSTTMGANTGELFF.

This clonotype has just a few counts. This rearrangement joins TRBV12-3 or TRBV12-4 to TRBJ1-1, with D possibly being TRBD1 (6 bases). V was shortened by 3 bases and J by 11 bases, with 16 bases between the two germline ends. This CDR3 is 13 amino acids long. CDR3 region: CASSLRAGGPAFF. The CDR3 DNA follows: TGTGCCAGCAGTTTGAGGGCCGGGGGGCCGGCTTTCTTT.

This chain links TRBV7-9 with TRBJ2-1, with 10 bases matching TRBD1. Germline trimming cut 5 bases from V and 2 bases from J; bases unmatched to any gene: 6. CDR1 and CDR2 from the germline V gene are SEHNR and FQNEAQ (reference sequence). The CDR3 runs to 16 residues. The CDR3 nucleotides read TGTGCCAGCAGCCCTCCAGGGACAGGGGCCTACAATGAGCAGTTCTTC. Encoded protein: CASSPPGTGAYNEQFF.